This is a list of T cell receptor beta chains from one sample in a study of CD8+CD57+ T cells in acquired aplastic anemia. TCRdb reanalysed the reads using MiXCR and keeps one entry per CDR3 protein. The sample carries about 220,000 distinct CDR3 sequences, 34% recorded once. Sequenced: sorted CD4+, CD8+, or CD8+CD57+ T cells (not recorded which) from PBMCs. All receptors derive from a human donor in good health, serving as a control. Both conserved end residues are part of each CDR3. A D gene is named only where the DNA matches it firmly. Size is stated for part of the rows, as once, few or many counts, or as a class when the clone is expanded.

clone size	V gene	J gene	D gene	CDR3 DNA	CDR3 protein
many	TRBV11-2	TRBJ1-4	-	TGTGCCAGCAGCCTCCGGTTGACAGTTGCAACTAATGAAAAACTGTTTTTT	CASSLRLTVATNEKLFF
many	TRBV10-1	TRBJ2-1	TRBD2	TGCGCCAGCATCAAAGCGGGGGTTAGGCAGTTCTTC	CASIKAGVRQFF
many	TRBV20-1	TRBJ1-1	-	TGCAGTGCTAGGGATACGGTGGCCCCTGAAGCTTTCTTT	CSARDTVAPEAFF
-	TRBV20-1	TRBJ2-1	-	TGCAGCGCAAGGGCTGGCGGGATTGACAATGAGCAGTTCTTC	CSARAGGIDNEQFF
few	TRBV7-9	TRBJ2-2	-	TGTGCCAGCAGCTTAGAGCGGGTCAGGACCGGGGAGCTGTTTTTT	CASSLERVRTGELFF
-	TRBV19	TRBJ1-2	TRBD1	TGTACCCGTAGTCCTCAGGGGGCGGCCGCCTATGGCTACACCTTC	CTRSPQGAAAYGYTF
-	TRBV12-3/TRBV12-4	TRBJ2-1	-	TGTGCCAGCAGTTCAGGCGGGACAGAAACGTTCTTCTACAATGAGCAGTTCTTC	CASSSGGTETFFYNEQFF
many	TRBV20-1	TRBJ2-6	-	TGCAGTGCAAAGGGGGGCTCTGGGGCCAACGTCCTGACTTTC	CSAKGGSGANVLTF
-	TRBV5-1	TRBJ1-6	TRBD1	TGCGCCAGCAGCCCGACTGAGGGGACAGGGGCCTATTCACCCCTCCACTTT	CASSPTEGTGAYSPLHF
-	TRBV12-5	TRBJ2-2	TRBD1	TGTGCTAGTGGGACAGGGATAATCACCGGGGAGCTGTTTTTT	CASGTGIITGELFF
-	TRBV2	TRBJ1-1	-	TGCGCCAGCAGCAGCCGGGGCAAAGAAGCTTTCTTT	CASSSRGKEAFF
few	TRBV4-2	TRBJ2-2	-	TGTGCCAGCAGCCAAGATCTATTTGGCGGGGAGCTGTTTTTT	CASSQDLFGGELFF
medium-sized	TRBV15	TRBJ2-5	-	TGTGCCACCAGCAGAGATTATATTGAGACCCAGTACTTC	CATSRDYIETQYF
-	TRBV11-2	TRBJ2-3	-	TGTGCCAGCAGCTACGGCAGGGCGAGCACAGATACGCAGTATTTT	CASSYGRASTDTQYF
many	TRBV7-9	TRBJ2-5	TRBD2	TGTGCCACCGGGAGGTACCAAGAGACCCAGTACTTC	CATGRYQETQYF
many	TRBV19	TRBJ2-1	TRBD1	TGTGCCAGTAGTCCCGGACAATACAGGGGTTACAATGAGCAGTTCTTC	CASSPGQYRGYNEQFF
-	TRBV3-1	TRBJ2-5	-	TGTGCCAGCAGCCAAGGGGTCCTCCTAAGAGGGACCCAGTACTTC	CASSQGVLLRGTQYF
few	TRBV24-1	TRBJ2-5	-	TGTGCCACCAGTGATCCCAGGACTACTAGTGAGACCCAGTACTTC	CATSDPRTTSETQYF
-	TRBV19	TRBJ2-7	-	TGTGCCAGTAGCCCTGGGGCAGGGTGGTACGAGCAGTACTTC	CASSPGAGWYEQYF
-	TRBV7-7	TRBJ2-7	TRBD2	TGTGCCAGTACCGATAGCGGGAGTCCCTACGAGCAGTACTTC	CASTDSGSPYEQYF
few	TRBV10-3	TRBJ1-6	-	TGTGCCAGCAGTTTATCCCGCGGTGGAGGGAGATATTCACCCCTCCACTTT	CASSLSRGGGRYSPLHF
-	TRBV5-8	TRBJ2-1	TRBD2	TGTGCCAGCAGCTTGGTGGCTAGCGGGGGGCCCAAGTTCTTC	CASSLVASGGPKFF
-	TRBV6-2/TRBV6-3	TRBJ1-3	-	TGTGCCAGCAGTTACCCGGACAGCCGCTCTGGAAACACCATATATTTT	CASSYPDSRSGNTIYF
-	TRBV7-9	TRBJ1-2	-	TGTGCCAGCAGCATGGACAAGAGCTATGGCTACACCTTC	CASSMDKSYGYTF
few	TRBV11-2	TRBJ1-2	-	TGTGCCAGCAGCTTAGGCGCGGCCCCCTATGGCTACACCTTC	CASSLGAAPYGYTF
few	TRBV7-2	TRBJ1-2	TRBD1	TGTGCCAGCAGCTCACTCAGGGGGCCATCGGATGGCTACACCTTC	CASSSLRGPSDGYTF
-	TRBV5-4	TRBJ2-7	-	TGTGCCAGCAGCTTGGGTGGGTGGTCCGGGGGCGCGTTTTTCGAGCAGTACTTC	CASSLGGWSGGAFFEQYF
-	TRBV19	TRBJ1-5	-	TGTGCCAGTAGTTTGGCAGGGAGAAGCAATCAGCCCCAGCATTTT	CASSLAGRSNQPQHF
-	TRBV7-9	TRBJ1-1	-	TGTGCCAGCAGCCCGGGGCGGACTGAAGCTTTCTTT	CASSPGRTEAFF
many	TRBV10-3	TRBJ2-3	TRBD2	TGTGCCATCAGGGAAGCGGGAGGGCCGCGCGCACGATCAGATACGCAGTATTTT	CAIREAGGPRARSDTQYF
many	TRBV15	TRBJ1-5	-	TGTGCCACCAGCCGGAGAGGAGTATCGAATCAGCCCCAGCATTTT	CATSRRGVSNQPQHF
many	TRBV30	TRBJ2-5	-	TGTGCCTGGAGTCCGGGGTGGGGACAAGAGACCCAGTACTTC	CAWSPGWGQETQYF
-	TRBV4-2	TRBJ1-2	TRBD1	TGTGCCAGCAGCCAGCAAAGGACAGGGGGCGACTATGGCTACACCTTC	CASSQQRTGGDYGYTF
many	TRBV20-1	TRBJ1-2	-	TGCAGTGCTAGAGATGGATATGGCTACACCTTC	CSARDGYGYTF
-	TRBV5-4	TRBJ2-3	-	TGTGCCAGCAGCTTGGCAGGTCCCTTGGCAGATACGCAGTATTTT	CASSLAGPLADTQYF
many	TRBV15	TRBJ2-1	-	TGTGCCACCAGCAGAGAACGGGGATTGCGGGATGAGCAGTTCTTC	CATSRERGLRDEQFF
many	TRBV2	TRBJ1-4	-	TGTGCCAGCAGTGCGGACTTCATTGCAACTAATGAAAAACTGTTTTTT	CASSADFIATNEKLFF
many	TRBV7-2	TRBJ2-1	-	TGTGCCAGCAGCTTACGGAGGTACAATGAGCAGTTCTTC	CASSLRRYNEQFF
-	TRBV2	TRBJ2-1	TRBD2	TGTGCCAGCAGTGAGATCGGACTAGCGGGGGAGGGGGAGCAGTTCTTC	CASSEIGLAGEGEQFF
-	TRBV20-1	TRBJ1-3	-	TGCAGTGCTAGCCGGGAGTTGGACACCATATATTTT	CSASRELDTIYF